The clone carrying this TCR beta chain has only one observation. Germline V gene lookup returns CDR1 SEHNR and CDR2 FQNEAQ (reference sequence). This CDR3 spans 13 amino acids. V lost 2 bases to trimming and J lost 2 bases, with 6 bases between them. The entry originates in a study of blood T cell repertoires in COVID-19. Study as a whole: Italy, Spain and the United States were the sources of the convalescent and acute COVID-19 samples. PBMCs, B-cell-depleted T cells, or T cells were the source of the cDNA or gDNA that made up the material.

In the original processing: Amplified reference gene primers provided the basis for estimating nucleated cell counts. The protocol was immunoSEQ multiplex PCR, while the TCRdb copy is restricted to in-frame clones and leaves out a portion. V, J and clone size derive from that table, while D and trimming were established from the DNA sequence. The sample lists approximately 36,000 clones; around 87% were seen once. Sequencing was done on a sample of peripheral blood. The clonotype comes from a man in his 60s with active or convalescent COVID-19. The rearrangement links TRBV7-9 to TRBJ1-2; D not resolved. The CDR3, as DNA: TGTGCCAGCAGCTTAAGAGGGAACTATGGCTACACCTTC. Protein sequence: CASSLRGNYGYTF.